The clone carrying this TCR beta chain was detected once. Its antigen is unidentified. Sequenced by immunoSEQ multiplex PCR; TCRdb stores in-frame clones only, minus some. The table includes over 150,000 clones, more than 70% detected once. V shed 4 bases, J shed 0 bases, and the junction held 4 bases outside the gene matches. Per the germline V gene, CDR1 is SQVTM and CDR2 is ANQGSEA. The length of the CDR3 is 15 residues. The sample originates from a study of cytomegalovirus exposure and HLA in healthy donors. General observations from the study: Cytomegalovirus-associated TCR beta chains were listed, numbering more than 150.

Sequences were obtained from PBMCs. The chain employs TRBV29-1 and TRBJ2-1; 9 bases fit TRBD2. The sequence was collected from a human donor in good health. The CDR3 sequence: CSVVAGGGSYNEQFF. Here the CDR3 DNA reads TGCAGCGTTGTTGCGGGAGGGGGCTCCTACAATGAGCAGTTCTTC.